This record looks at one T cell receptor beta chain sequence and its context. This clonotype was seen a single time. What antigen it recognizes has not been identified. One base away lies a much larger clone, so this may be a sequencing read error. This entry comes from a study of blood T cells in healthy people across ages (dated by TCRdb to 2015 to 2017). The study in broad terms: In model experiments, template switching captured roughly one uniquely barcoded TCR beta cDNA molecule for every two T cells. Donors of different ages were randomly distributed across sequencing lanes to avoid experimental bias. The study measured age-related changes in TCR beta repertoire diversity using deep sequencing normalized with unique cDNA molecular identifiers. Four age groups were formed from the donors: young (average about 16 years), middle-aged (less than 40), aged (62) and long-lived (82). Using the same blood draw, the study looked at two additional independent replicas of 1 million unique cDNA reads for two donors, one aged 18 to 29 and the other aged 80 or older. Summary of the overall study and its limitations: Observed TCR beta diversity per million T cells fell roughly linearly with age, and a significant reduction was already apparent by age approximately 40. Conclusive comparison of naive and antigen-experienced compartments was prevented by the profiling of bulk unsorted PBMCs. Compared with the aged group, more naive CD4+ T cells, fewer expanded clones and increased TCR diversity were shown by the long-lived group, suggesting age selection. Estimates of total diversity based on one million sequenced T cells were regarded as lower bounds and as underestimates. The percentage of naive T cells measured by flow cytometry correlated strongly with observed TCR beta diversity. The CMV infection status of donors was not known, potentially confounding age-related changes in expanded clonotypes.

CDR1 and CDR2, looked up from the germline V gene, are MGHDK and SYGVNS. There are 14 amino acids in the CDR3, from cysteine to phenylalanine inclusive. Kept here is only the CDR3 DNA, which spans 42 bases and is read in frame from base 1. Donors were roughly 40 systemically healthy Caucasian individuals from Russia aged roughly 6 to 100 years. Approximately 9 milliliters of peripheral blood were collected from each donor into EDTA-treated Vacutainer tubes. PBMCs were isolated by Ficoll-Paque density-gradient centrifugation, with at least 6 million obtained per sample. Trizol reagent was used to extract total RNA from PBMCs, with at least 5.5 micrograms per sample. The percentages of naive CD45RAhigh/CD27high T cells were determined by flow cytometry on a PBMC aliquot from every donor. Libraries came from 5' RACE. These reads were obtained on an Illumina HiSeq 2500. A second about 7 to 12 cycle PCR used a sample-barcoded 5' primer and a J-beta primer mix. A unique molecular identifier was introduced onto each TCR beta cDNA molecule by a template-switch 5' adaptor carrying 12 random nucleotides. At least 3 million CDR3-containing paired-end reads were obtained from each sample. First-strand cDNA synthesis was performed from all RNA using the Mint cDNA synthesis kit, with priming by a TRBC-specific oligonucleotide. Following uracil-DNA glycosylase treatment, a first 18-cycle PCR with universal primers M1SS and BC2_uni_R was performed on all cDNA. The paper's data handling went like this. Normalization of each sample was performed by random selection of 1 million high-quality reads, each carrying a distinct molecular identifier. Reads sharing molecular identifiers were discarded rather than binned into consensus sequences. MiTCR, with a Q25 quality threshold and the strictest error-elimination algorithm, was used for CDR3 identification, clonotype clustering and error correction. A nonparametric unseen species model using Euler transformation provided a lower-bound estimate of total TCR beta diversity. The raw public data were reprocessed by TCRdb itself: fastp quality trimming at Q25, MiXCR clonotype calling, in-frame beta chains only. Duplicate CDR3 protein sequences are folded into a single record with the most common DNA and genes. The V and J calls come from TCRdb's annotation, not from the publication. Within this sample are around 600,000 distinct CDR3 sequences, with around 48% of them counted one time only. In total, the top ten clones hold under 30% of the sample.

Sequences were obtained from blood. The V and J genes are TRBV25-1 and TRBJ2-1; the junction holds 8 bases that match TRBD2. This receptor was taken from an elderly man in good health. The sequenced DNA is TGTGTCGGATCAGCGGGGGTAGGTTACAATGAGCAGTTCTTC. Translation gives CVGSAGVGYNEQFF.